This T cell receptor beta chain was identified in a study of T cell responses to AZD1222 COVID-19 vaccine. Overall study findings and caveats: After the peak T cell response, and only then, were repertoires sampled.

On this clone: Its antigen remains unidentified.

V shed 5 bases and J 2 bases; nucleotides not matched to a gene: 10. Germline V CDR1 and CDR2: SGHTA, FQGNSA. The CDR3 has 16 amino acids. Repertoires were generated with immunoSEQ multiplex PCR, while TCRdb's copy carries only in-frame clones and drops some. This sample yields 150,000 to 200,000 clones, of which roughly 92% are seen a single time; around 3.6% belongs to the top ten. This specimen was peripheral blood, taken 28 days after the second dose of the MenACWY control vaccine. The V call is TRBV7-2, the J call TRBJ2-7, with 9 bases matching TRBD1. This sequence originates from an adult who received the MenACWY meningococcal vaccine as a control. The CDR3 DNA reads TGTGCCAGCAGCCTCCTGGGGACAGGGTCCGCCTACGAGCAGTACTTC. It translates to CASSLLGTGSAYEQYF.